A single sample gave rise to the 8 T cell receptor beta chains below, sequenced in a study of shared clonotypes between healthy human individuals. Sequencing was performed with immunoSEQ multiplex PCR; in TCRdb, only in-frame clones are kept and a portion is missing. The sample includes roughly 1,500,000 clones, approximately 98.5% of them seen just once. What was sequenced was naive CD4+ T cells sorted from blood. Subset specified: CD45RA+ positively selected. The source of these receptors is a man aged 30 to 45 in good health.

The V call is TRBV5-1, the J call TRBJ1-1, with 7 bases fitting TRBD1. V was pared by 8 bases and J by 3 bases, with 13 bases of the junction left unmatched. The germline gives CDR1 SGHRS, CDR2 YFSETQ. The CDR3 loop spans 15 amino acids. CDR3 amino acids: CASAMNRGRDTEAFF. The CDR3, as DNA: TGCGCCAGTGCTATGAATAGGGGGCGTGACACTGAAGCTTTCTTT.

V is TRBV5-1 and J is TRBJ2-5; no firm D call. V was clipped by 1 base and J by 0 bases, with 7 bases between them. This CDR3 has 14 amino acids. CDR1 SGHRS and CDR2 YFSETQ come from the germline V gene. The CDR3 sequence is CASSLLPNQETQYF. The CDR3 DNA sequence: TGCGCCAGCAGCTTGCTTCCGAACCAAGAGACCCAGTACTTC.

This chain uses TRBV11-3 with TRBJ2-1; unclear D gene. The V end lost 0 bases, the J end lost 5 bases, and 5 bases lay between the germline ends. The CDR3 has 13 amino acids. Germline assignment: CDR1 SGHNT and CDR2 YENEEA. CDR3 region: CASSLDLNNEQFF. DNA of the CDR3: TGTGCCAGCAGCTTAGACCTTAACAATGAGCAGTTCTTC.

The CDR3: CASSGGIFHSEAFF. Here the CDR3 DNA reads TGTGCCAGCAGTGGGGGGATATTTCACTCTGAAGCTTTCTTT. The rearrangement joins TRBV2 to TRBJ1-1; tentatively, D is TRBD1 (5 bases). Germline CDR1 reads SNHLY; CDR2 reads FYNNEI. Between the trimmed V and J ends, which lost 4 bases and 6 bases, there was a span of 15 bases. This CDR3 has 14 residues.

CDR3 DNA: TGCGCCAGCAGTGAGAGGACTAGCGTGTACGAGCAGTACTTC. Protein: CASSERTSVYEQYF. This chain links TRBV10-2 with TRBJ2-7; TRBD2 matches at 9 bases. CDR1 is WSHSY, CDR2 SAAADI, per germline. The V gene end was trimmed by 2 bases and the J gene end by 4 bases; junction bases not matched to a gene: 3. The CDR3 has 14 amino acids.

As to this clone: This same CDR3 is encoded by further DNA sequences in the sample. The V gene is TRBV28, the J gene TRBJ2-1; D is unresolved. CDR1 MDHEN and CDR2 SYDVKM come from the germline V gene. V lost 3 bases and J 9 bases, leaving 9 bases between the germline ends. This CDR3 spans 12 amino acids. CDR3 amino acids: CASSLGLGEQFF. DNA for the CDR3: TGTGCCAGCAGTTTGGGATTAGGTGAGCAGTTCTTC.

This chain uses TRBV6-1 with TRBJ1-5, with TRBD1 identical over 7 bases. Per germline, CDR1 MNHNS and CDR2 SASEGT. CDR3 length: 14 residues. J gave up 5 bases and V 3 bases, and 4 bases lay outside the gene matches. In nucleotides, the CDR3 is TGTGCCAGCAGTGACAGGGGGTTAGATCAGCCCCAGCATTTT. Encoded protein: CASSDRGLDQPQHF.

V gene TRBV11-3 combines with J gene TRBJ1-1; D ambiguous. Trimming left V 5 bases short and J 1 base short, with 8 bases between. Germline V gene sequence: CDR1 SGHNT, CDR2 YENEEA. This CDR3 is 13 amino acids long. In DNA, the CDR3 is TGTGCCAGCAGCGCGCAGCAGAACACTGAAGCTTTCTTT. Protein: CASSAQQNTEAFF.